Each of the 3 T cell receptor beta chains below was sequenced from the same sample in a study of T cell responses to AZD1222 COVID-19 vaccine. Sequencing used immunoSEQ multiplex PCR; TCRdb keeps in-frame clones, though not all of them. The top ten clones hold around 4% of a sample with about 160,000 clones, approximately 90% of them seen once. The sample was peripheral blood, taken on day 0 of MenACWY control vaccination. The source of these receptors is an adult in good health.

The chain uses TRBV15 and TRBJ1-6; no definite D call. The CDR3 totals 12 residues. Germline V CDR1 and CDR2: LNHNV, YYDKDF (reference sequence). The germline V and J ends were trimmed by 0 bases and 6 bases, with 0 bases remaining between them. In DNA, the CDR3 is TGTGCCACCAGCAGAGATAATTCACCCCTCCACTTT. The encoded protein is CATSRDNSPLHF.

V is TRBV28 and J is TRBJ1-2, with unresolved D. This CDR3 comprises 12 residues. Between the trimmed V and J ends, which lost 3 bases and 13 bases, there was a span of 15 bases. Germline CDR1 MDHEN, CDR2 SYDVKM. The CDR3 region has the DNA TGTGCCAGCAGTTTGGTGGAGGGCAGTTTCACCTTC. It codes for CASSLVEGSFTF.

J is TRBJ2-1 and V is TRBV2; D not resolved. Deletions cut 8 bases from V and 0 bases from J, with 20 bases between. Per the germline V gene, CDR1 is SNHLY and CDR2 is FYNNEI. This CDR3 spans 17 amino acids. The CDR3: CASYPLQTFVSYNEQFF. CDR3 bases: TGTGCCAGCTACCCGTTACAGACGTTCGTCTCCTACAATGAGCAGTTCTTC.